This entry is about one T cell receptor (beta chain). This clone was detected only once. It lacks a known antigen. Base qualities are missing; no much larger clone stands one base away. Libraries were built with the immunoSEQ multiplex PCR assay. For the multiplex PCR, a mixture combining 60 forward primers for TCR Vbeta segments and 13 reverse primers for TCR Jbeta segments was used. The CDR3 region of rearranged TCR beta genes was amplified from genomic DNA by a multiplex PCR assay. The Illumina HiSeq System was used to sequence the amplified TCR beta libraries as 87-base-pair reads. The study's own analysis went as follows. In a later analysis, some 80 million unique TCR beta chains were counted across the 690 or so repertoires, and around 10 million of these chains were shared by at least two donors. A nearest-neighbor algorithm error-corrected the raw reads and collapsed the reads into unique sequences, merging closely related sequences to remove PCR and sequencing errors. CDR3 sequences were aligned to IMGT reference sequences to assign V, D and J gene segments. For a sequence to be retained, at least a six-nucleotide match to both a V gene segment and a J gene segment was required. Rearrangements were called productive when the CDR3 lacked stop codons and stayed in frame with V and J; all others were non-productive. CDR3 was defined according to IMGT convention as the region running from the second conserved V-encoded cysteine to the conserved J-encoded phenylalanine. The earlier analysis of about 590 of the donors excluded sequences that lacked an unambiguous match to a single V gene segment. In an earlier analysis of several hundred of the donors, V segments were called functional above 56.7% productive rearrangements and were called segregating when the between-donor standard deviation exceeded 5%. A statistical classification framework was built for diagnosing cytomegalovirus status from the catalog of TCR beta chain sequences. In a later analysis, TCR nucleotide sequences were compared against IMGT/GENE-DB human TR gene sequences so that V and J genes could be assigned. A later analysis assigned CDR3 sequences and most-parsimonious VDJ recombination scenarios with the TCRdist pipeline. In a later analysis, every TCR beta chain was defined by the combination of its CDR3 amino acid sequence and its V-gene family, and reads without a unique V-gene family were dropped. As a way to deal with suspected cross-contamination and a sequencing artifact, a later analysis dropped 450 to 600 nucleotide sequences that were highly shared and had low generation probability. In a later analysis, a clonal expansion index for each public chain was calculated from normalized within-repertoire ranks of inferred template counts. In a later analysis, generation probabilities were computed using a VDJ recombination model fitted to out-of-frame rearrangements, and the results were checked against IGoR. A later analysis scored TCR-TCR, TCR-HLA and TCR-CMV co-occurrence with hypergeometric tests, applying a repertoire-size bias correction to TCR pairs. To estimate false discovery rates, a later analysis permuted the HLA or CMV assignments 20 times. A later analysis grouped co-occurring TCRs with DBSCAN, adding TCRdist sequence similarity when clustering within HLA-allele-positive subsets. Repertoires with fewer than 30,000 or more than 120,000 public chains, plus five repertoires with anomalous nucleotide sharing, were excluded from co-occurrence clustering. The immuneACCESS repertoire file appears here via TCRdb, limited to in-frame rearrangements. These files lack a portion of the clones; in checked studies, under half of the deficit traces to unresolved V genes, and the cause of the others is not known. That table furnishes V, J and clone size, whereas the DNA furnished D and trimming. The sample yields under 250,000 clones; around 80% were counted once. About 6.1% of the sample goes to the ten largest clones.

CDR1 and CDR2 are drawn from the germline V gene: SNHLY, FYNNEI. Trimming takes 7 bases off V and 3 bases off J; junction bases not matched to a gene: 11. The CDR3, from cysteine to phenylalanine, totals 17 residues. The read is trimmed to its CDR3 DNA, 51 bases read in frame from base 1. The cohort consisted of 600 to 700 healthy bone marrow donors. At the time of sampling, all cohort members were nominally healthy, though unrecorded immune exposures were likely present. The donor tested CMV seropositive, placing the donor among the roughly 270 seropositive members of the cohort. Each donor provided a peripheral blood sample, and peripheral blood mononuclear cells were used for TCR beta sequencing. The Qiagen DNeasy Blood Extraction Kit was used to extract genomic DNA from the blood cell samples. The sample is drawn from a study of cytomegalovirus exposure and HLA in healthy donors (dated by TCRdb to about 2017). For the study in its entirety: According to an earlier analysis of around 600 of the donors, 200 million or so T cells yielded 95 million to 140 million unique TCR beta sequences and 250 to 350 Gb of sequence data. An early release that covered about 640 HLA-typed donors contained about 300 gigabases of sequencing data and 70 million to 100 million unique TCR sequences. Of the 350 to 400 genotyped donors, around 81% fell in the genetic ancestry cluster associated with self-reported Caucasian donors. The study was designed to test whether signatures of past pathogen exposure could be identified by cataloging public T cell receptors. The study profiled the T cell repertoires of approximately 700 subjects by immunosequencing and related them to cytomegalovirus serostatus. A separate validation cohort of approximately 120 different subjects was used in addition to the roughly 700-subject first cohort. High-throughput TCR immunosequencing, statistical association of individual TCRs with disease status, and machine learning were combined to predict cytomegalovirus infection status. In a later analysis, previously published TCR beta repertoires from fewer than 750 donors were re-analyzed and high-resolution HLA genotyping was added so that TCR occurrence patterns could be studied. In the later analysis, no new phenotypic data were used to find candidate immune exposures; instead, reliance was placed on TCR beta sequences and their occurrence across donors. In an earlier analysis of more than 550 of the donors, high-throughput TCR beta sequencing was used to judge whether each TCR beta V gene segment behaved as functional or pseudogenic. Donor age, sex, ethnicity and CMV serostatus were compiled alongside the repertoire data. A later genetic analysis used genome-wide SNP genotypes for about three fifths of the 666 donors, treating that subset as a discovery cohort. Every repertoire in the discovery cohort had been generated on one and the same sequencing platform. HLA typing covered class I and class II loci at four-digit resolution. The number of donors typed differed by locus, with roughly 620-640 for A, B, C, DRB1 and DQB1, around 560 for DQA1, about 610 for DPA1, and some 440 for DPB1. About five DR-DQ haplotypes were treated as single units for association and clustering because of strong linkage in the cohort. Among about 410 genotyped donors of the cohort, an average of approximately 200,000 unique TCR beta nucleotide sequences was sequenced per donor, of which roughly 17% were non-productive. Study-wide findings and limitations: According to a later analysis, TCR association rates differed among HLA loci, with DRB1 alleles showing the most associated TCRs and HLA-C alleles showing the fewest. In a later genetic analysis, a missense DCLRE1C variant was associated with V-gene and J-gene trimming of TCR beta chains, and the association was replicated in an independent cohort. Linkage disequilibrium might explain the correlated functional status among segregating V segments, but an unknown experimental factor could not be excluded. When HLA alleles, especially DR and DQ, strongly co-occurred, attributing TCR associations to individual alleles was difficult. A further reported finding was that TCR beta sequences accurately predicted the HLA-A and HLA-B alleles for most subjects in the first cohort. Because HLA typing was missing for some donors at each locus, association tests included only the typed subset. In both the original and validation cohorts, the classifier was reported to diagnose cytomegalovirus status with high specificity and sensitivity. A group of highly shared sequence variants was considered likely to be a technical artifact of the sequencing pipeline. In the study, approximately 160 TCR beta chains were listed as associated with cytomegalovirus. For the cohort, immune exposure information was limited to CMV serostatus. A later analysis found that most CMV-associated TCR beta chains appeared HLA-restricted, with HLA associations seemingly driven largely by CMV exposure. In a later analysis, several top co-occurrence clusters were reported to appear linked to parvovirus B19, influenza, CMV and Epstein-Barr virus. Three of the identified cytomegalovirus-associated TCR beta chains were confirmed in vitro to be specific for cytomegalovirus antigens. Some 16 rarely observed V segments, including chromosome 9 orphons, were excluded from the earlier analysis of several hundred of the donors because counts were too low. It was suggested by the authors that the approach could potentially be generalized to other disease states and immunological phenotypes. In a later analysis, around 15,000 TCR beta sequences were associated with specific HLA alleles at a false discovery rate of 0.05. A later analysis found that HLA-associated TCR beta chains were more clonally expanded and had lower generation probabilities than equally common non-associated chains. This cohort had only TCR beta chains sequenced, and the lack of alpha or paired-chain data limited which features could be detected. Compared with the 666-donor mean, donors in an Asian-associated ancestry cluster had fewer N-insertions in productive TCRs, according to a later genetic analysis. Roughly uniform sequencing depth across donors was assumed in presence/absence analyses, although this assumption may not hold. Because the 87-base-pair reads could not distinguish some IMGT-functional V segments, including TRBV6-2 and TRBV6-3, those segments were excluded. In an earlier analysis of over 550 of the donors, most TCR beta V segments were observed in productive rearrangements about 87% or about 30% of the time, broadly matching IMGT annotations. Most TCR sequences were seen in very few donors, while some public TCRs were found in many individuals.

The TCR comes from a man aged 35 to 55 in good health and CMV-seropositive. Sequenced input: PBMCs. The chain links TRBV2 with TRBJ2-2; 10 central nucleotides agree with TRBD2. The base sequence is TGTGCCAGCAACCCTTCTAGCGGGAGTAGGGACACCGGGGAGCTGTTTTTT. This is translated as CASNPSSGSRDTGELFF.